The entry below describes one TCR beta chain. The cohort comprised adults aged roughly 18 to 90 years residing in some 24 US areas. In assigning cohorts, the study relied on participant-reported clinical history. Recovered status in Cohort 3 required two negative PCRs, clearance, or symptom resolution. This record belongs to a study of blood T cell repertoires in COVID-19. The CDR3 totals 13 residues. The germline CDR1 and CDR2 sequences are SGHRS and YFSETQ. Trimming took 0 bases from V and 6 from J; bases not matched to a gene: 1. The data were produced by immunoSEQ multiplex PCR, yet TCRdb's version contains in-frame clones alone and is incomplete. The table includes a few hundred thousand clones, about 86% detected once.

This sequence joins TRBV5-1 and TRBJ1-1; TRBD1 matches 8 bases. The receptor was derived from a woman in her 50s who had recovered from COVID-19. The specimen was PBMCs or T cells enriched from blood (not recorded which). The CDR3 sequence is CASSLVQGAEAFF. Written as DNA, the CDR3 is TGCGCCAGCAGCTTGGTACAGGGGGCTGAAGCTTTCTTT. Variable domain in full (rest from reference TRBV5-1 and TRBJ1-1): KAGVTQTPRYLIKTRGQQVTLSCSPISGHRSVSWYQQTPGQGLQFLFEYFSETQRNKGNFPGRFSGRQFSNSRSEMNVSTLELGDSALYLCASSLVQGAEAFFGQGTRLTVV.